Presented here are 25 T cell receptor beta chains from one specimen sequenced in a study of cytomegalovirus exposure and HLA in healthy donors. Both 60 Vbeta primers and 13 Jbeta primers went into the PCR. Profiling relied on immunoSEQ multiplex PCR, and the TCRdb table lists in-frame clones only, not all of them. The table lists about 100,000 clones, 76% of them singletons, with about 4.3% in the top ten. Input material: PBMCs. Source of these receptors: a man aged 40-50 years in good health and CMV-seronegative.

The table lists this clone with a count of one. The genes are TRBV29-1 and TRBJ2-1; 8 nucleotides match TRBD1. Germline CDR1 and CDR2: SQVTM and ANQGSEA. The CDR3 extends over 13 amino acids. Trimming removed 6 bases from V and 3 bases from J; junction bases left unmatched: 4. CDR3 sequence: CSVTGTGYNEQFF. As DNA, the CDR3 is TGCAGCGTCACCGGGACAGGCTACAATGAGCAGTTCTTC.

The chain carries TRBV19 and TRBJ2-1; 7 bases fit TRBD1. This CDR3 spans 16 amino acids. The V and J ends lost 3 bases and 7 bases, in that order; junction bases with no gene match: 12. Germline loops: CDR1 LNHDA, CDR2 SQIVND (reference sequence). The CDR3 DNA reads TGTGCCAGTAGTATGGGGGTTCAGACAGGGTTAAATGAGCAGTTCTTC. It translates to CASSMGVQTGLNEQFF.

V and J are TRBV6-6 and TRBJ2-3; 8 nucleotides line up with TRBD2. V lost 7 bases and J lost 4; bases outside the gene matches: 7. Germline V gives CDR1 MNHNY, CDR2 SVGAGI (reference sequence). The CDR3 runs 14 residues. CDR3 protein: CASTTGGTPDTQYF. In DNA form, the CDR3 reads TGTGCCAGCACCACGGGGGGGACCCCAGATACGCAGTATTTT.

The rearrangement joins TRBV7-2 to TRBJ2-5; possible D gene TRBD1, 6 bases. The CDR3 contains 15 residues. The V and J ends lost 2 bases and 1 base respectively, with 11 bases between them. The germline CDR1 and CDR2 sequences are SGHTA and FQGNSA. The CDR3 reads CASSLRGTTQETQYF. CDR3 nucleotides: TGTGCCAGCAGCTTAAGAGGGACAACCCAAGAGACCCAGTACTTC.

The chain carries TRBV7-9 and TRBJ1-4, with TRBD1 identical over 7 bases. The CDR3 runs to 18 residues. The germline V gene encodes CDR1 SEHNR and CDR2 FQNEAQ (reference sequence). The junction had 16 bases not matched to a gene; V was cut back by 4 bases and J by 5 bases. DNA for the CDR3: TGTGCCAGCAGCTCCCAACAGGGGTTACTCGAACAAAATGAAAAACTGTTTTTT. Amino acid sequence: CASSSQQGLLEQNEKLFF. Using reference TRBV7-9 and TRBJ1-4 for the parts outside the CDR3, the full variable domain is DTGVSQNPRHKITKRGQNVTFRCDPISEHNRLYWYRQTLGQGPEFLTYFQNEAQLEKSRLLSDRFSAERPKGSFSTLEIQRTEQGDSAMYLCASSSQQGLLEQNEKLFFGSGTQLSVL.

The chain joins TRBV6-6 to TRBJ2-2; 9 bases match TRBD1. The CDR3 extends over 15 amino acids. The V gene end was trimmed by 5 bases and the J gene end by 4 bases; junction bases not matched to a gene: 5. In germline, CDR1 is MNHNY, CDR2 SVGAGI (reference sequence). CDR3 amino acids: CASSGDRVGTGELFF. CDR3 bases: TGTGCCAGCAGTGGGGACAGGGTCGGCACCGGGGAGCTGTTTTTT.

The chain links TRBV5-5 to TRBJ1-6, with 8 bases lining up with TRBD1. CDR1 and CDR2 from the germline V gene are SGHKS and YYEKEE (reference sequence). The J segment lost 10 bases and the V segment lost 4 bases, leaving 10 bases of the junction unmatched. The CDR3 loop spans 15 amino acids. The CDR3 bases are TGTGCCAGCAGCAAGGACAGGGCGCTTTACTCACCCCTCCACTTT. Encoded protein: CASSKDRALYSPLHF.

The gene calls are TRBV28 and TRBJ2-1, with 8 bases lining up with TRBD2. Germline CDR1 MDHEN, CDR2 SYDVKM. The CDR3 spans 14 residues. The V gene end was trimmed by 6 bases and the J gene end by 5 bases; junction bases not matched to a gene: 6. This CDR3 is CASRIGGADNEQFF. The CDR3 DNA sequence: TGTGCCAGCAGGATCGGGGGGGCGGACAATGAGCAGTTCTTC.

The V call is TRBV27, the J call TRBJ1-5; the D gene is possibly TRBD1 (6 bases). V shed 3 bases and J shed 0 bases, with 15 bases lying between them. This CDR3 has 17 amino acids. CDR1 MNHEY and CDR2 SMNVEV come from the germline V gene (reference sequence). For the CDR3, the DNA is TGTGCCAGCAGTTTGTCAGGGGAGGGAAATAGCAATCAGCCCCAGCATTTT. As protein: CASSLSGEGNSNQPQHF.

This chain connects TRBV6-6 to TRBJ1-1, with D maybe TRBD1 (5 bases). CDR3 length: 15 amino acids. V was pared by 2 bases and J by 9 bases, with 19 bases between. Germline values: CDR1 MNHNY, CDR2 SVGAGI (reference sequence). The CDR3 nucleotides read TGTGCCAGCAGTTACGTCGAGGCAGGGAAGGAAAAAGCTTTCTTT. This sequence encodes CASSYVEAGKEKAFF.

The rearrangement joins TRBV5-4 to TRBJ1-2; TRBD1 matches 9 bases. CDR3 length: 13 residues. Germline V gene sequence: CDR1 SGHNT, CDR2 YYREEE (reference sequence). The V and J ends lost 4 bases and 9 bases, in that order; junction bases with no gene match: 7. In DNA, the CDR3 is TGTGCCAGCAGCCCGGTGGACAGGGGAAGCTACACCTTC. This codes for CASSPVDRGSYTF.

This clone has more than one count but fewer than ten. V gene TRBV5-1 combines with J gene TRBJ2-6; D may be TRBD1 (5 bases). Trimming removed 4 bases at V and 1 base at J, with 12 bases between. Germline V gives CDR1 SGHRS, CDR2 YFSETQ. The CDR3 length is 16 residues. Written as DNA, the CDR3 is TGCGCCAGCAGCCTTAATCCAGGGTCTGGGGCCAACGTCCTGACTTTC. As protein: CASSLNPGSGANVLTF.

Only one count was recorded for this clone. The rearrangement uses TRBV2 and TRBJ2-1; TRBD1 aligns across 10 bases. The CDR3 extends over 16 amino acids. Germline loops: CDR1 SNHLY, CDR2 FYNNEI. V dropped 6 bases and J dropped 5; count of bases not matched to a gene: 10. The DNA for the CDR3 is TGTGCCAGCAGCCCCCCTCGGACAGGGGGGAACAATGAGCAGTTCTTC. Translating gives CASSPPRTGGNNEQFF.

This rearrangement joins TRBV5-1 to TRBJ1-2, with TRBD1 matching 11 bases. V was pared by 5 bases and J by 10 bases, with 10 bases of the junction left unmatched. Germline CDR1 SGHRS, CDR2 YFSETQ. The CDR3 contains 14 residues. Here the CDR3 DNA reads TGCGCCAGCAGTTTAGCCGGGACAGGGGGTGACTACACCTTC. This encodes CASSLAGTGGDYTF.

The chain has TRBV9 and TRBJ2-5; D may be TRBD2 (7 bases). The end of the DNA is better explained by TRBJ2-7, so the J call may be wrong. The CDR3 consists of 16 residues. Germline CDR1 is SGDLS and CDR2 is YYNGEE. This CDR3 reads CASSVVGGALSYEQYF. The CDR3, as DNA: TGTGCCAGCAGCGTAGTAGGGGGGGCACTCTCCTACGAGCAGTACTTC.

The chain recombines TRBV5-1 with TRBJ1-1, with D perhaps matching TRBD1 (6 bases). Germline CDR1 SGHRS, CDR2 YFSETQ. V was cut by 4 bases and J by 0 bases, with 16 bases left in between. The CDR3 sequence is 16 residues long. The CDR3 sequence: CASSPFGGRVNTEAFF. Written as DNA, the CDR3 is TGCGCCAGCAGCCCCTTTGGGGGCAGGGTGAACACTGAAGCTTTCTTT.

The V gene is TRBV18, the J gene TRBJ1-1, with a weak D call TRBD1 (6 bases). The CDR3 sequence is 14 residues long. Germline CDR1 is KGHSH and CDR2 is LQKENI. Trimming removed 6 bases from V and 3 bases from J, with 14 bases in between. In nucleotides, the CDR3 is TGTGCCAGCTCCCCCTTACAGGGAGACACTGAAGCTTTCTTT. Translation: CASSPLQGDTEAFF. Based on the CDR3 plus reference TRBV18 and TRBJ1-1, the full variable domain is NAGVMQNPRHLVRRRGQEARLRCSPMKGHSHVYWYRQLPEEGLKFMVYLQKENIIDESGMPKERFSAEFPKEGPSILRIQQVVRGDSAAYFCASSPLQGDTEAFFGQGTRLTVV.

This chain connects TRBV18 to TRBJ1-1; the D is unclear. The CDR3 sequence is 14 residues long. V was shortened by 6 bases and J by 1 base, with 12 bases between the two germline ends. Germline-derived CDR1 and CDR2 are KGHSH and LQKENI. This chain's CDR3 is CASSPGSPNTEAFF. DNA for the CDR3: TGTGCCAGCTCTCCCGGGTCCCCGAACACTGAAGCTTTCTTT.

This clone appeared a single time. V usage is TRBV7-8 and J usage is TRBJ1-1, with a tentative D call TRBD1 (5 bases). The ends were cut back, 5 bases at V and 7 bases at J, with 14 bases in the middle. Germline V CDR1 and CDR2: SGHVS, FQNEAQ. The CDR3 runs 13 residues. The CDR3 spells CASSPLEGNEAFF. DNA for the CDR3: TGTGCCAGCAGCCCCCTGGAGGGGAATGAAGCTTTCTTT.

The CDR3 is CASSPAEMNTEAFF. CDR3 in DNA: TGTGCCAGCTCACCCGCAGAAATGAACACTGAAGCTTTCTTT. The chain employs TRBV18 and TRBJ1-1; no firm D call. The germline V gene encodes CDR1 KGHSH and CDR2 LQKENI. This CDR3 is 14 amino acids long. Trimming shortened V by 3 bases and J by 0 bases, and 8 bases separated the two germline ends.

J is TRBJ1-1 and V is TRBV19; D ambiguous. The germline V and J ends were trimmed by 7 bases and 0 bases, with 6 bases remaining between them. Germline values: CDR1 LNHDA, CDR2 SQIVND (reference sequence). This CDR3 contains 12 residues. The CDR3 DNA follows: TGTGCCAGTAAGGAGTTGAACACTGAAGCTTTCTTT. Translating gives CASKELNTEAFF.

The chain uses TRBV11-3 and TRBJ1-1; possibly TRBD1 for D (5 bases). V shed 3 bases and J shed 5 bases, with 10 bases lying between them. This CDR3 spans 13 amino acids. Germline V gene lookup returns CDR1 SGHNT and CDR2 YENEEA. CDR3 sequence (DNA): TGTGCCAGCAGCTTCAGCAGGGTAACTGAAGCTTTCTTT. Residues: CASSFSRVTEAFF. The full variable domain, its missing parts supplied by reference TRBV11-3 and TRBJ1-1, is EAGVVQSPRYKIIEKKQPVAFWCNPISGHNTLYWYLQNLGQGPELLIRYENEEAVDDSQLPKDRFSAERLKGVDSTLKIQPAELGDSAVYLCASSFSRVTEAFFGQGTRLTVV.

V gene TRBV2 combines with J gene TRBJ2-3; D is uncertain. The V and J ends lost 6 bases and 0 bases respectively, with 13 bases between them. CDR1 is SNHLY and CDR2 is FYNNEI in the germline V gene. The CDR3 is 15 amino acids. The CDR3 nucleotides are TGTGCCAGCAGCGCTATAAGCCCCAGCACAGATACGCAGTATTTT. It yields the protein CASSAISPSTDTQYF.

This clone was observed a handful of times. The J gene is TRBJ2-7, the V gene TRBV29-1; D uncertain. This CDR3 comprises 11 residues. Germline loops: CDR1 SQVTM, CDR2 ANQGSEA. Trimming took off 3 bases at V and 4 bases at J, with 7 bases between the two ends. CDR3 sequence (DNA): TGCAGCGTTGAGTCCGGGTACGAGCAGTACGTC. Its protein product is CSVESGYEQYV.

The chain uses TRBV11-1 and TRBJ2-3; D gene uncertain. Germline V gene lookup returns CDR1 SGHAT and CDR2 FQDESV (reference sequence). The CDR3 length is 15 residues. Trimming shortened V by 5 bases and J by 1 base, and 13 bases separated the two germline ends. The CDR3 loop is CASSRNVQGTDTQYF. The CDR3, as DNA: TGTGCCAGCAGCCGCAACGTGCAGGGCACAGATACGCAGTATTTT.